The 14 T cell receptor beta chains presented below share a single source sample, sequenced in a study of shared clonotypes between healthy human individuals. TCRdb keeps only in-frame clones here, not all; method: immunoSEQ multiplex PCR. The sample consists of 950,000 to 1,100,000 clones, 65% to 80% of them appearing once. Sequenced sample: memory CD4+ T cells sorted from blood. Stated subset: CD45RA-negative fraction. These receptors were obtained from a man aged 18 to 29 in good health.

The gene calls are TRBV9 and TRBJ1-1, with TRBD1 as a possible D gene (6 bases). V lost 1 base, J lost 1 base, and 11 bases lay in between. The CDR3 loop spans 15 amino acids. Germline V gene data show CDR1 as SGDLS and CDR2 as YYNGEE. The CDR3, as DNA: TGTGCCAGCAGCGTAAGTCTGGACAGGAACACTGAAGCTTTCTTT. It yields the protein CASSVSLDRNTEAFF.

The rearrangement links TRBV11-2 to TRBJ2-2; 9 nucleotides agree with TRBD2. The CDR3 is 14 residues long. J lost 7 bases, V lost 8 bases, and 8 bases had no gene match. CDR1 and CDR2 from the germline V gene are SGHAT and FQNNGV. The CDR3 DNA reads TGTGCCAGCTCCGGACTAGCGTTCGTCGGGGAGCTGTTTTTT. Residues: CASSGLAFVGELFF.

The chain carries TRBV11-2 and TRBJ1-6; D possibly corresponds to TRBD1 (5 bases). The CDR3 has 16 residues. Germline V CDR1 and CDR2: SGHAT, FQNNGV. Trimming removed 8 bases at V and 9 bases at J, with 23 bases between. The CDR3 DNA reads TGTGCCAGCCAACCGGGGGGACGAATAGGTTTTTCACCCCTCCACTTT. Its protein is CASQPGGRIGFSPLHF.

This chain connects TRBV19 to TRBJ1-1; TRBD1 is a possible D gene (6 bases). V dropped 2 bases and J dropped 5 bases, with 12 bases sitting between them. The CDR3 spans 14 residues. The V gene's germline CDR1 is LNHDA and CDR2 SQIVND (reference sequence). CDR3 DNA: TGTGCCAGTAGTATAAGGGGGATCGGGACTGAAGCTTTCTTT. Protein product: CASSIRGIGTEAFF.

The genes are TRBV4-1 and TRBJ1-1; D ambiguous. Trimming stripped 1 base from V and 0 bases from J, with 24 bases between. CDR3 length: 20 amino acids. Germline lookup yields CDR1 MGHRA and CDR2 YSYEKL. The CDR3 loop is CASSQAGLRTADLLNTEAFF. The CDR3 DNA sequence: TGCGCCAGCAGCCAAGCCGGTTTAAGAACAGCCGACCTTTTGAACACTGAAGCTTTCTTT.

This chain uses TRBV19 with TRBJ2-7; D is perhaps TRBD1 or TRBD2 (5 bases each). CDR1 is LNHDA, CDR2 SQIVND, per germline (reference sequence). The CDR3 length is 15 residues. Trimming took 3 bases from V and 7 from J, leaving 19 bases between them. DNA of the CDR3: TGTGCCAGTAGTATTGAGGGGCTGACCGGCAGGGAGCAGTACTTC. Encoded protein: CASSIEGLTGREQYF.

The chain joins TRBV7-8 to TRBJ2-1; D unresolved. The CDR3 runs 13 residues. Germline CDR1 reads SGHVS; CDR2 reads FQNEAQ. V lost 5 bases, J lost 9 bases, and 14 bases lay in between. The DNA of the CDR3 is TGTGCCAGCAGCCCCGGGCCTCGCACTGAGCAGTTCTTC. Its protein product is CASSPGPRTEQFF.

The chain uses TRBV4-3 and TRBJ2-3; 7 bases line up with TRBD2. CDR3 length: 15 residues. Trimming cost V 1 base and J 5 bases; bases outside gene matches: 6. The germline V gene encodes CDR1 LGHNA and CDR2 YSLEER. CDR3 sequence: CASSQASAGRDTQYF. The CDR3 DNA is TGCGCCAGCAGCCAAGCATCAGCGGGAAGAGATACGCAGTATTTT.

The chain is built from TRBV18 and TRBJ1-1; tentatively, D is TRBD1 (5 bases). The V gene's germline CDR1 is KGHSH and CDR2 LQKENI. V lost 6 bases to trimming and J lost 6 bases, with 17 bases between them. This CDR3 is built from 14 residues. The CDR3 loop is CASSLRDVIAEAFF. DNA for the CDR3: TGTGCCAGCTCCCTCAGGGATGTGATCGCTGAAGCTTTCTTT.

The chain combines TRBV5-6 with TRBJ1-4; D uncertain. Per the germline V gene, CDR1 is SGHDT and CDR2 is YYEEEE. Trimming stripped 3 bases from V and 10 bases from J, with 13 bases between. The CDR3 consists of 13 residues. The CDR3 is CASSSDLSGKLFF. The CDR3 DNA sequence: TGTGCCAGCAGCTCGGACCTGTCTGGAAAACTGTTTTTT.

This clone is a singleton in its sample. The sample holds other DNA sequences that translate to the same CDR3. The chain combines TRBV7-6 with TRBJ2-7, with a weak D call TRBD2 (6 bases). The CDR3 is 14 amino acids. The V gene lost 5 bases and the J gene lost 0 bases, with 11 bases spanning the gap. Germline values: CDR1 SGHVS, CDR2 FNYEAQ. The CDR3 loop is CASSPGAPSYEQYF. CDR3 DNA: TGTGCCAGCAGCCCGGGAGCCCCCTCCTACGAGCAGTACTTC.

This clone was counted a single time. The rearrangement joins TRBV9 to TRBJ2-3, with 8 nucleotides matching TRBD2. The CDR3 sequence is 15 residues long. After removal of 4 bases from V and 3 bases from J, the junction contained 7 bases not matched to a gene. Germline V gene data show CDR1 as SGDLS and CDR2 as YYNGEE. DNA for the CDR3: TGTGCCAGCAGCAGAGCGGGAGAAAAGACAGATACGCAGTATTTT. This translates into CASSRAGEKTDTQYF.

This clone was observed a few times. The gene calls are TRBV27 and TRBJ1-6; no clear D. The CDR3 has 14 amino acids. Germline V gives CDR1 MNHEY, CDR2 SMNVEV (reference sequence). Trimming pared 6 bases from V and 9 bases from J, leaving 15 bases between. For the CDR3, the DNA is TGTGCCAGCAGCAAGGTGGAGGGTATTTCACCCCTCCACTTT. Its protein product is CASSKVEGISPLHF.

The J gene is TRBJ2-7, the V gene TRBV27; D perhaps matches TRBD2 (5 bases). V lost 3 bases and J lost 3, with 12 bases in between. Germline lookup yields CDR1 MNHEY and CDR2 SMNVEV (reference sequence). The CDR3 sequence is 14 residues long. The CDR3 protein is CASSLRVVGYEQYF. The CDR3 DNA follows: TGTGCCAGCAGTTTGCGGGTCGTCGGCTACGAGCAGTACTTC.